This T cell receptor (beta chain) appears in the sequencing data of a study of radiation and T cells in renal cell carcinoma. Treatment: treatment-naive control, cytoreductive nephrectomy. Profiled with immunoSEQ multiplex PCR; TCRdb holds only in-frame clones, not every one. There are roughly 13,000 clones in the sample; 57% occur only once, and under 15% lies in the top ten. The clonotype originates from a man aged 45 to 65 with renal cell carcinoma. The specimen was tumor tissue, collected from a patient whose treatment was nephrectomy without radiotherapy.

The CDR3 loop reads CASSAGQPSSYNEQFF. The DNA for the CDR3 is TGTGCCAGCAGTGCGGGACAGCCGAGCTCCTACAATGAGCAGTTCTTC. The rearrangement links TRBV6-1 to TRBJ2-1; 7 bases are shared with TRBD1. Germline V gives CDR1 MNHNS, CDR2 SASEGT. Trimming cost V 4 bases and J 0 bases; bases outside gene matches: 6. This CDR3 has 16 residues.